This TCR beta chain originates from a study of cytomegalovirus exposure and HLA in healthy donors (dated by TCRdb to about 2017). For the study in its entirety: In an earlier analysis of 450 to 750 of the donors, 250 to 300 Gb of sequence data and 95 million to 130 million unique TCR beta sequences from 150 million to 200 million T cells were reported. An early release that covered about 640 HLA-typed donors contained approximately 320 gigabases of sequencing data and around 80 million unique TCR sequences. Of the roughly 390 genotyped donors, 81% were placed in the genetic ancestry cluster associated with self-reported Caucasian donors. The study was designed to test whether signatures of past pathogen exposure could be identified by cataloging public T cell receptors. The study profiled the T cell repertoires of more than 500 subjects by immunosequencing and related them to cytomegalovirus serostatus. In addition to the first cohort of around 670 subjects, a separate validation cohort of some 120 different subjects was used. To predict cytomegalovirus infection status, the study brought together high-throughput TCR immunosequencing, statistical association of individual TCRs with disease status, and machine learning. A later analysis re-analyzed previously published TCR beta repertoires from 550 to 700 donors and added high-resolution HLA genotyping to study TCR occurrence patterns. Rather than using new phenotypic data, the later analysis identified candidate immune exposures from TCR beta sequences and from how often those sequences occurred across donors. An earlier analysis of approximately 580 of the donors used high-throughput TCR beta sequencing to judge whether each TCR beta V gene segment behaved as functional or pseudogenic. Donor age, sex, ethnicity and CMV serostatus were compiled alongside the repertoire data. A later genetic analysis took genome-wide SNP genotypes for 398 of the 666 donors and used that subset as a discovery cohort. All discovery cohort repertoires had been generated using a single sequencing platform. Both class I and class II loci were covered by HLA typing, at four-digit resolution. The number of donors typed differed by locus, with about 629-640 for A, B, C, DRB1 and DQB1, around 560 for DQA1, nearly 610 for DPA1, and about 450 for DPB1. Four to six DR-DQ haplotypes were handled as single units for association and clustering because linkage in the cohort was strong. Among 350 to 400 genotyped donors of the cohort, an average of 235,054 unique TCR beta nucleotide sequences were sequenced per donor, 15% to 20% of them non-productive.

The cohort comprised 710 or so healthy bone marrow donors. At the time of sampling, every cohort member was nominally healthy, though immune exposures that went unrecorded were likely present. The donor tested CMV seropositive and was one of the 289 seropositive cohort members. A peripheral blood sample was collected from each donor, and TCR beta sequencing was performed on peripheral blood mononuclear cells. The Qiagen DNeasy Blood Extraction Kit was used to extract genomic DNA from the blood cell samples. Library method: the immunoSEQ multiplex PCR assay. For the multiplex PCR, a mixture combining 60 forward primers for TCR Vbeta segments and 13 reverse primers for TCR Jbeta segments was used. Amplification of the CDR3 region of rearranged TCR beta genes was performed with a multiplex PCR assay on genomic DNA. Amplified TCR beta libraries were sequenced as 87-base-pair reads on the Illumina HiSeq System. For the original study's pipeline: A later analysis counted about 76 million unique TCR beta chains across the 600 to 850 repertoires, and around 9.9 million of these chains were shared by at least two donors. Raw reads were error-corrected and collapsed into unique sequences by a nearest-neighbor algorithm in which closely related sequences were merged to remove PCR and sequencing errors. To assign V, D and J gene segments, CDR3 sequences were aligned to IMGT reference sequences. Each retained sequence needed at least a six-nucleotide match to both a V gene segment and a J gene segment. Rearrangements were classified as productive when the CDR3 lacked stop codons and remained in frame with V and J, and all other rearrangements were classified as non-productive. Following IMGT convention, CDR3 was defined as the stretch from the second conserved V-encoded cysteine to the conserved J-encoded phenylalanine. The earlier analysis of about 590 of the donors excluded sequences that lacked an unambiguous match to a single V gene segment. An earlier analysis of 450 to 650 of the donors called V segments functional above 56.7% productive rearrangements and segregating when the between-donor standard deviation exceeded 5%. A statistical classification framework was built for diagnosing cytomegalovirus status from the catalog of TCR beta chain sequences. In a later analysis, V and J genes were assigned by comparing TCR nucleotide sequences against IMGT/GENE-DB human TR gene sequences. In a later analysis, CDR3 sequences and most-parsimonious VDJ recombination scenarios were assigned using the TCRdist pipeline. In a later analysis, every TCR beta chain was defined by the combination of its CDR3 amino acid sequence and its V-gene family, and reads without a unique V-gene family were dropped. In a later analysis, 450 to 600 highly shared, low-generation-probability nucleotide sequences were removed to address suspected cross-contamination and a sequencing artifact. For each public chain, a later analysis derived a clonal expansion index from normalized ranks of inferred template counts within each repertoire. In a later analysis, generation probabilities were computed using a VDJ recombination model fitted to out-of-frame rearrangements, and the results were checked against IGoR. In a later analysis, TCR-TCR, TCR-HLA and TCR-CMV co-occurrence was scored with hypergeometric tests, and a repertoire-size bias correction was applied to TCR pairs. In a later analysis, false discovery rates were estimated by permuting HLA or CMV assignments 20 times. In a later analysis, co-occurring TCRs were grouped using DBSCAN, with TCRdist sequence similarity added in when clustering inside HLA-allele-positive subsets. Repertoires with fewer than 30,000 or more than 120,000 public chains, plus five repertoires with anomalous nucleotide sharing, were excluded from co-occurrence clustering. TCRdb's version of the immuneACCESS table is confined to in-frame rearrangements and falls short of the full clone set. An unresolved V gene accounts for under half of the shortfall where checked; the remainder is of unknown origin. For V, J and clone size, that table is used; D and trimming come from the DNA. The table for this sample lists about 200,000 clones. Roughly 1.2% of the sample belongs to the ten largest clones.

Overall study results and their limits: In this cohort, only TCR beta chains were sequenced, and detectable features were limited by the absence of alpha or paired-chain data. V-gene and J-gene trimming of TCR beta chains was associated with a missense DCLRE1C variant in a later genetic analysis, and the association was replicated in an independent cohort. The authors suggested that the approach could potentially be extended to other disease states and immunological phenotypes. The study listed 150 to 200 TCR beta chains as associated with cytomegalovirus. According to a later analysis, TCR association rates differed among HLA loci, with DRB1 alleles showing the most associated TCRs and HLA-C alleles showing the fewest. Linkage disequilibrium might explain the correlated functional status among segregating V segments, but an unknown experimental factor could not be ruled out. A further reported finding was that TCR beta sequences accurately predicted the HLA-A and HLA-B alleles for most subjects in the first cohort. In both the original and validation cohorts, the classifier was reported to diagnose cytomegalovirus status with high specificity and sensitivity. According to a later genetic analysis, donors in an Asian-associated ancestry cluster had fewer N-insertions in productive TCRs than the roughly 670-donor mean. The 87-base-pair reads could not distinguish some IMGT-functional V segments, including TRBV6-2 and TRBV6-3, so those segments were excluded. In a later analysis, several top co-occurrence clusters were reported to appear linked to parvovirus B19, influenza, CMV and Epstein-Barr virus. HLA typing was unavailable for some donors at each locus, so association tests used only the typed subset. In a later analysis, HLA-associated TCR beta chains were found to be more clonally expanded and to have lower generation probabilities than equally common non-associated chains. At a false discovery rate of 0.05, a later analysis linked approximately 18,000 TCR beta sequences to specific HLA alleles. A group of highly shared sequence variants was considered likely to be a technical artifact of the sequencing pipeline. The only immune exposure information available for the cohort was CMV serostatus. Most TCR sequences were observed very rarely across donors, whereas some public TCRs were present in many individuals. About 17 rarely observed V segments, including chromosome 9 orphons, were excluded from the earlier analysis of 550 to 700 of the donors because counts were too low. When HLA alleles, especially DR and DQ, strongly co-occurred, TCR associations were difficult to assign to individual alleles. In vitro tests confirmed that three of the cytomegalovirus-associated TCR beta chains recognize cytomegalovirus antigens. Broadly in line with IMGT annotations, most TCR beta V segments showed up in productive rearrangements about 87% or about 30% of the time in an earlier analysis of 450 to 750 of the donors. Roughly uniform sequencing depth across donors was assumed in presence/absence analyses, although this assumption may not hold. A later analysis found that most CMV-associated TCR beta chains appeared HLA-restricted, with HLA associations seemingly driven largely by CMV exposure.

As to this clone: Its specific antigen is unknown.

Based on the germline V gene (reference sequence), the CDR1 and CDR2 sequences are LNHDA and SQIVND. Relative to germline, V is missing 6 bases and J is missing 7 bases, with 11 bases of the junction outside any gene match. Counted from cysteine to phenylalanine, this CDR3 has 14 amino acids. The read is trimmed to its CDR3 DNA, 42 bases read in frame from base 1. The rearrangement joined TRBV19 to TRBJ1-1; the central 7 bases match TRBD1. Source material: PBMCs. The sequence derives from a girl aged 2 to 9 in good health and CMV-seropositive. CDR3 loop: CASRETGQGGEAFF. The DNA is as follows: TGTGCCAGTAGGGAGACAGGGCAAGGGGGTGAAGCTTTCTTT.